This T cell receptor beta chain was identified during a study of blood T cell repertoires in COVID-19. Background on the study: Samples came from the United States, Italy and Spain, spanning acute and convalescent COVID-19. The analysed material was cDNA or gDNA that came from T cells, B-cell-depleted T cells, or PBMCs.

In terms of age and location, participants ranged from roughly 18 to 100 years and lived in 24 US areas. A COVID-19 case was met by exposed participants within 2 weeks before study entry. V lost 7 bases and J lost 8, with 15 bases in between. This CDR3 has 13 residues. CDR1 and CDR2 from the germline V gene are SNHLY and FYNNEI. The table came from immunoSEQ multiplex PCR; TCRdb's copy has only in-frame clones and leaves some out. The top ten hold 6.6% of the sample, which has roughly 230,000 clones, roughly 81% seen once. The TCR sequence derives from a woman aged 50 to 60 who had been exposed to COVID-19. The rearrangement uses TRBV2 and TRBJ2-1; D possibly corresponds to TRBD2 (6 bases). Sequencing used PBMCs or T cells enriched from blood (not recorded which). The CDR3 sequence: CASITSLKHEQFF. CDR3 sequence (DNA): TGTGCCAGCATCACTAGCTTGAAACATGAGCAGTTCTTC.